This T cell receptor (beta chain) appears in the sequencing data of a study of T-cell memory formation after mild COVID-19. Broader study findings: In second-wave clones peaking day 37, SARS-CoV-2 specificity remained unconfirmed. Clones shrinking from day 15 to 85 showed even CD4/CD8 mixes; later expanders tilted CD4+.

The junction had 11 bases not matched to a gene; V was cut back by 5 bases and J by 4 bases. This CDR3 contains 16 residues. Note on this clonotype: Antigen: not known.

5'RACE primed from the constant segment yielded TCR alpha and TCR beta cDNA libraries bearing sample barcodes and UMIs. TCRdb reprocessed the 5' RACE reads via MiXCR and lists one record per CDR3 protein. In the table there are 150,000 or so distinct CDR3 sequences, around 13% of which are singletons. The TCR sequence derives from an adult woman who had mild COVID-19 (a few samples of this study predate the infection). Cell type and time point are not known. The sequenced sample was PBMCs or a T cell subset sorted from them (not recorded which). This rearrangement joins TRBV12-3 or TRBV12-4 to TRBJ2-1, with TRBD2 identical over 7 bases. The CDR3 loop is CASSPPGTTPYNEQFF. The CDR3 bases are TGTGCCAGCAGTCCCCCCGGGACTACACCATACAATGAGCAGTTCTTC.